A selection of T cell receptor beta chains follows, all from one sample in a study of early T cells in non-severe SARS-CoV-2 infection. TCRdb redid the calling of the 5' RACE reads with MiXCR, one entry per CDR3 protein. The sample holds 51,000 or so distinct CDR3 sequences; 8% to 13% are singletons and the top ten take 13%. Sequenced material: whole blood. The receptors originated from an adult who was a healthcare worker with PCR-confirmed SARS-CoV-2 infection or an uninfected control (not recorded which). Both conserved end residues are part of each CDR3. A D gene is named only where the DNA matches it firmly. Expanded clones get a size class; other rows say once, few or many, or leave the size out.

clone_size	v_call	cdr3_length	j_call	d_call	cdr3_aa	cdr3_nt
few	TRBV29-1	11	TRBJ2-7	-	CSVVGAWEQYF	TGCAGCGTTGTGGGGGCGTGGGAGCAGTACTTC
many	TRBV28	16	TRBJ2-3	TRBD2	CASSLLGTSGRDTQYF	TGTGCCAGCAGTCTCCTTGGGACTAGCGGGAGGGATACGCAGTATTTT
many	TRBV20-1	12	TRBJ2-5	TRBD1	CSAPDREETQYF	TGCAGTGCTCCGGACAGGGAAGAGACCCAGTACTTC
many	TRBV12-3/TRBV12-4	16	TRBJ1-6	-	CASSFVKGLGDSPLHF	TGTGCCAGCAGTTTCGTTAAGGGCCTTGGGGATTCACCCCTCCACTTT
many	TRBV6-2/TRBV6-3	14	TRBJ2-3	-	CASSSSTSRDTQYF	TGTGCCAGCAGTTCCTCAACTTCTAGGGATACGCAGTATTTT
many	TRBV20-1	13	TRBJ2-4	-	CSARWGAGNIQYF	TGCAGTGCCCGCTGGGGAGCCGGAAACATTCAGTACTTC
-	TRBV20-1	16	TRBJ1-2	TRBD1	CSARAGQGKSNYGYTF	TGCAGTGCTAGGGCGGGACAGGGGAAATCTAACTATGGCTACACCTTC
-	TRBV7-2	12	TRBJ1-3	-	CATSFSGNTIYF	TGTGCCACCTCTTTCTCTGGAAACACCATATATTTT
-	TRBV7-8	17	TRBJ2-5	TRBD2	CASSLVASGRALETQYF	TGTGCCAGCAGCTTAGTTGCTAGCGGGAGGGCCTTAGAGACCCAGTACTTC
many	TRBV7-2	14	TRBJ1-1	-	CASSLGVGLTEAFF	TGTGCCAGCAGCTTGGGAGTGGGCCTCACTGAAGCTTTCTTT
many	TRBV6-4	15	TRBJ2-3	TRBD2	CASSEGTSGTDTQYF	TGTGCCAGCAGTGAAGGGACTAGCGGCACAGATACGCAGTATTTT
few	TRBV7-8	19	TRBJ2-1	TRBD2	CASSFQLAGEFIRLDGQFF	TGTGCCAGCAGCTTCCAACTAGCGGGAGAGTTTATTCGACTGGATGGGCAGTTCTTC
many	TRBV29-1	11	TRBJ2-3	-	CSVLSGEVVYF	TGCAGCGTTCTTAGCGGTGAAGTAGTGTATTTT